These 15 T cell receptor beta chains were all obtained from the same sample, sequenced in a study of T cell repertoires in ileal Crohn's disease. The assay was immunoSEQ multiplex PCR, and TCRdb's table has in-frame clones only and misses some. The repertoire has roughly 6,800 clones, about three quarters of them found once; the top ten carry roughly 47%. Time point in this sample: proximal margin of the surgical specimen (macroscopically non-inflamed). The sequenced material came from ileal tissue. The receptors derive from an adult with Crohn's disease.

This clone is medium-sized in the sample. V gene TRBV2 combines with J gene TRBJ1-2; D might be TRBD1 (5 bases). V was pared by 2 bases and J by 5 bases, with 6 bases between. Germline V gives CDR1 SNHLY, CDR2 FYNNEI. This CDR3 has 12 residues. For the CDR3, the DNA is TGTGCCAGCAGTGAATGGGGGTATGGCTACACCTTC. This encodes CASSEWGYGYTF.

This chain joins TRBV29-1 and TRBJ2-7; TRBD1 matches at 11 bases. Germline CDR1 SQVTM, CDR2 ANQGSEA. CDR3 length: 15 residues. The V and J ends lost 6 bases and 2 bases, in that order; junction bases with no gene match: 9. The CDR3 DNA is TGCAGCGTGCGCGGACAGGGGGCTGTCACCTACGAGCAGTACTTC. Encoded protein: CSVRGQGAVTYEQYF.

The chain is built from TRBV19 and TRBJ2-5; D possibly corresponds to TRBD1 (5 bases). The length of the CDR3 is 13 residues. V lost 5 bases, J lost 1 base, and 8 bases lay in between. Germline V gene sequence: CDR1 LNHDA, CDR2 SQIVND (reference sequence). The CDR3 spells CASSVTGQETQYF. The CDR3 nucleotides read TGTGCCAGTAGTGTCACAGGCCAAGAGACCCAGTACTTC. Full variable domain (remainder filled in from reference TRBV19 and TRBJ2-5): DGGITQSPKYLFRKEGQNVTLSCEQNLNHDAMYWYRQDPGQGLRLIYYSQIVNDFQKGDIAEGYSVSREKKESFPLTVTSAQKNPTAFYLCASSVTGQETQYFGPGTRLLVL.

This clone occurred a few times. The chain recombines TRBV18 with TRBJ1-1; possible D gene TRBD1, 6 bases. Trimming left V 0 bases short and J 7 bases short, with 12 bases between. In germline, CDR1 is KGHSH, CDR2 LQKENI. This CDR3 has 14 residues. Here the CDR3 reads CASSPPGGALEAFF. DNA for the CDR3: TGTGCCAGCTCACCACCGGGGGGGGCCCTTGAAGCTTTCTTT. Filled out from reference TRBV18 and TRBJ1-1, the complete variable domain reads NAGVMQNPRHLVRRRGQEARLRCSPMKGHSHVYWYRQLPEEGLKFMVYLQKENIIDESGMPKERFSAEFPKEGPSILRIQQVVRGDSAAYFCASSPPGGALEAFFGQGTRLTVV.

The genes are TRBV30 and TRBJ2-2; D unresolved. In germline, CDR1 is GTSNPN, CDR2 SVGIG (reference sequence). The CDR3 contains 13 residues. The ends were cut back, 2 bases at V and 1 base at J, with 5 bases in the middle. In nucleotides, the CDR3 is TGTGCCTGGAGTAAGGGGAACACCGGGGAGCTGTTTTTT. As protein: CAWSKGNTGELFF.

The chain uses TRBV11-1 and TRBJ2-3; 14 positions agree with TRBD2. Germline CDR1 and CDR2: SGHAT and FQDESV (reference sequence). This CDR3 has 16 amino acids. The ends lost 5 bases at V and 5 bases at J; junction bases unmatched: 6. The CDR3 sequence: CASSPGLAGAVDTQYF. The CDR3 nucleotides are TGTGCCAGCAGCCCGGGACTAGCGGGAGCCGTAGATACGCAGTATTTT.

The chain joins TRBV7-6 to TRBJ2-3, with TRBD1 identical over 10 bases. The CDR3 extends over 17 amino acids. Germline V gene data show CDR1 as SGHVS and CDR2 as FNYEAQ. V trimming: 2 bases; J trimming: 5 bases; junction bases outside the gene matches: 10. In DNA form, the CDR3 reads TGTGCCAGCAGCTTACCCCGGACAGGGGGGCCCCGAGATACGCAGTATTTT. Translated: CASSLPRTGGPRDTQYF.

The chain recombines TRBV2 with TRBJ2-7, with D perhaps assigned TRBD1 or TRBD2 (5 bases each). The CDR3 runs to 11 residues. CDR1 is SNHLY, CDR2 FYNNEI, per germline. Trimming removed 6 bases from V and 3 bases from J, with 6 bases in between. CDR3 bases: TGTGCCAGCAGGAGGGGCTACGAGCAGTACTTC. Protein product: CASRRGYEQYF.

The chain combines TRBV28 with TRBJ2-3; 11 nucleotides line up with TRBD2. After removal of 7 bases from V and 6 bases from J, the junction contained 9 bases not matched to a gene. The CDR3 spans 15 residues. CDR1 is MDHEN and CDR2 is SYDVKM in the germline V gene. Written as DNA, the CDR3 is TGTGCCAGCAACTCCCTAGCGGGGGGCATGGATACGCAGTATTTT. Protein product: CASNSLAGGMDTQYF.

By frequency in the sample, this clone is medium-sized. The rearrangement links TRBV6-5 to TRBJ2-7; 9 bases fit TRBD2. The CDR3 covers 15 residues. Losses at the gene ends were 5 bases for V and 4 bases for J; bases not matched to a gene: 9. CDR1 is MNHEY and CDR2 is SVGAGI in the germline V gene. CDR3 in amino acids: CASSPSGVRGYEQYF. CDR3 nucleotide sequence: TGTGCCAGCAGTCCTAGCGGGGTTAGGGGGTACGAGCAGTACTTC.

V is TRBV4-2 and J is TRBJ2-2; the match to TRBD1 covers 8 bases. The CDR3 length is 19 residues. Per germline, CDR1 LGHNA and CDR2 YNFKEQ. The trim removed 7 bases at V and 2 bases at J, leaving 18 bases unmatched. Here the CDR3 DNA reads TGTGCCAGCAACTTTGGTGGGACAGGAAAAAGCCCAAACACCGGGGAGCTGTTTTTT. It yields the protein CASNFGGTGKSPNTGELFF.

This chain links TRBV6-1 with TRBJ2-3, with D hard to call. This CDR3 has 10 amino acids. Trimming removed 6 bases from V and 6 bases from J, with 4 bases in between. Germline loops: CDR1 MNHNS, CDR2 SASEGT. The CDR3 nucleotides are TGTGCCAGCAGGAGGGATACGCAGTATTTT. This codes for CASRRDTQYF.

This clone is a singleton in its sample. The chain recombines TRBV10-3 with TRBJ1-1; a possible D gene is TRBD1 (6 bases). Germline values: CDR1 ENHRY, CDR2 SYGVKD. This CDR3 comprises 15 residues. V was trimmed by 6 bases and J by 4 bases, leaving 18 bases between them. This chain's CDR3 is CAIRGAAGVSTEAFF. CDR3 bases: TGTGCCATCAGGGGGGCGGCAGGGGTGAGCACTGAAGCTTTCTTT.

This chain joins TRBV7-9 and TRBJ2-5; 16 bases align to TRBD2. From germline, CDR1 is SEHNR and CDR2 FQNEAQ (reference sequence). The CDR3 covers 17 residues. The ends lost 5 bases at V and 5 bases at J; junction bases unmatched: 8. The CDR3 nucleotides are TGTGCCAGCAGCCTAGGGACTAGCGGGAGGGGTAGTGAGACCCAGTACTTC. It translates to CASSLGTSGRGSETQYF.

The V gene is TRBV6-5, the J gene TRBJ2-1; 7 bases align to TRBD1. The trim removed 0 bases at V and 8 bases at J, leaving 10 bases unmatched. CDR3 length: 16 residues. Per germline, CDR1 MNHEY and CDR2 SVGAGI. CDR3 amino acids: CASSYSPAGGLDEQFF. In DNA form, the CDR3 reads TGTGCCAGCAGTTACTCTCCGGCAGGGGGTTTGGATGAGCAGTTCTTC.